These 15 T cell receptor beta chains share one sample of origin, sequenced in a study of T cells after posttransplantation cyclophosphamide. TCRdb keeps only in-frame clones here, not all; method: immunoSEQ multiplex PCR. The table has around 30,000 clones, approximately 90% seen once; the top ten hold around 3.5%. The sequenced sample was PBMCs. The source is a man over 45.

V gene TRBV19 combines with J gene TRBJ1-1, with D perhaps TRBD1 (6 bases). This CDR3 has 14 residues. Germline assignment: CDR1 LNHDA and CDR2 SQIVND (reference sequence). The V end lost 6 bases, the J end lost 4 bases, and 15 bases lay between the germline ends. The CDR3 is CASSPGGAATEAFF. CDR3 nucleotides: TGTGCCAGTAGCCCGGGGGGGGCCGCCACTGAAGCTTTCTTT.

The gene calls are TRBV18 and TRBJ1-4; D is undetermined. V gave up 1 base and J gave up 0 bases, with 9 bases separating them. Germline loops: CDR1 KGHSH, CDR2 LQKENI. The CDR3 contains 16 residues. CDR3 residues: CASSPRGTTTNEKLFF. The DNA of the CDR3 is TGTGCCAGCTCACCACGCGGAACCACAACTAATGAAAAACTGTTTTTT. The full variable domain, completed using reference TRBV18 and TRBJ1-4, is NAGVMQNPRHLVRRRGQEARLRCSPMKGHSHVYWYRQLPEEGLKFMVYLQKENIIDESGMPKERFSAEFPKEGPSILRIQQVVRGDSAAYFCASSPRGTTTNEKLFFGSGTQLSVL.

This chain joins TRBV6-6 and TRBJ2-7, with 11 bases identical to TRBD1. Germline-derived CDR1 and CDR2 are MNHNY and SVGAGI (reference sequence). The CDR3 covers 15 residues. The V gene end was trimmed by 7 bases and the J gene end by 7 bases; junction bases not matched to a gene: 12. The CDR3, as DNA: TGTGCCAGCACCAAGACCGGACAGGGGGCATTTGAGCAGTACTTC. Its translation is CASTKTGQGAFEQYF.

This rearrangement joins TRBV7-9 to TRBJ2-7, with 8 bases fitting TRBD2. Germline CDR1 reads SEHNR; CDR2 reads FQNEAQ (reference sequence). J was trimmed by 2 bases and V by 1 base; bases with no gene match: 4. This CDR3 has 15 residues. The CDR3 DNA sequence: TGTGCCAGCAGCTTAGGAGCGGGAGAGACCTACGAGCAGTACTTC. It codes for CASSLGAGETYEQYF.

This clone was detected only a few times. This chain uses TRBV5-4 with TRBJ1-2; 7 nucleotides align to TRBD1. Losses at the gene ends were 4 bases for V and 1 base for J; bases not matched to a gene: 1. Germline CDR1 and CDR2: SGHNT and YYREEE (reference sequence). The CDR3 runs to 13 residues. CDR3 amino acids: CASSGQVNYGYTF. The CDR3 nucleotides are TGTGCCAGCAGCGGACAGGTTAACTATGGCTACACCTTC.

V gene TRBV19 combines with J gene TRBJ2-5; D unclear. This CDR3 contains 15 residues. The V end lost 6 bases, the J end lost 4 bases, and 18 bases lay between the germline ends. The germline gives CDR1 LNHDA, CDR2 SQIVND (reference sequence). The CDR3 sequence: CASRNPYFPRETQYF. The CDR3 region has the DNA TGTGCCAGTAGAAACCCGTACTTTCCTCGAGAGACCCAGTACTTC.

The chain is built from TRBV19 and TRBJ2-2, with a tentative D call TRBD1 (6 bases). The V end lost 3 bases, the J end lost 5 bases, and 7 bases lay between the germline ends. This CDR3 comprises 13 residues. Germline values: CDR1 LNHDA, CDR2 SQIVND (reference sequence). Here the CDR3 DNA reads TGTGCCAGTAGTATCAGGGGAACCGGGGAGCTGTTTTTT. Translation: CASSIRGTGELFF.

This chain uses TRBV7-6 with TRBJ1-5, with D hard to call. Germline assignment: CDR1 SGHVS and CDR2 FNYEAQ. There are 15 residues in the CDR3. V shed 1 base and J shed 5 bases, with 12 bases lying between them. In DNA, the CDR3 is TGTGCCAGCAGCTTAGTTGAGGGCACGGATCAGCCCCAGCATTTT. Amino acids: CASSLVEGTDQPQHF.

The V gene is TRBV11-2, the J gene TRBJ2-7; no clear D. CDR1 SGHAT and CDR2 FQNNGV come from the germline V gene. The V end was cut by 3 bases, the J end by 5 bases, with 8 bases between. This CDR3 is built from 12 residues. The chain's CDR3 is CASSFSSNEQYF. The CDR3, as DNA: TGTGCCAGCAGCTTCAGTTCGAACGAGCAGTACTTC.

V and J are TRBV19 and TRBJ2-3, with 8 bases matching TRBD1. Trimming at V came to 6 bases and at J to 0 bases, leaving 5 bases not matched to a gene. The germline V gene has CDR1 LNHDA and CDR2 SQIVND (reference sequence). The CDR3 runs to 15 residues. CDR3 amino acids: CASRSTGASTDTQYF. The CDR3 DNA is TGTGCCAGTAGGTCGACAGGGGCAAGCACAGATACGCAGTATTTT.

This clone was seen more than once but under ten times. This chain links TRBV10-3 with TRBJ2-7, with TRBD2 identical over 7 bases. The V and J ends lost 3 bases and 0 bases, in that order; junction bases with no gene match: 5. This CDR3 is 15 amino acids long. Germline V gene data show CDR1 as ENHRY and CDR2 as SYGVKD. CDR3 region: CAISDGGSSSYEQYF. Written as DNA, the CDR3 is TGTGCCATCAGTGACGGGGGGTCTAGCTCCTACGAGCAGTACTTC.

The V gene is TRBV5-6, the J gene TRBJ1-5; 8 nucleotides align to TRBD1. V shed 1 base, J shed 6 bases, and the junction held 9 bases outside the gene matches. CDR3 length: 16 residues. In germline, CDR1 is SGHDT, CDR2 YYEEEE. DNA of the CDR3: TGTGCCAGCAGCTTGTTGGATCAGGGGGCAGGTCAGCCCCAGCATTTT. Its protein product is CASSLLDQGAGQPQHF.

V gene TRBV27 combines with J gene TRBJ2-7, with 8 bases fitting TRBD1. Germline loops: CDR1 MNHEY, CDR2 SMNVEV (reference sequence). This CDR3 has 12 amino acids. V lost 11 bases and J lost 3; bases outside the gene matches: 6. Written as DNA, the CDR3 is TGTGCCGGCGGGACAGGTCTCTACGAGCAGTACTTC. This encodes CAGGTGLYEQYF.

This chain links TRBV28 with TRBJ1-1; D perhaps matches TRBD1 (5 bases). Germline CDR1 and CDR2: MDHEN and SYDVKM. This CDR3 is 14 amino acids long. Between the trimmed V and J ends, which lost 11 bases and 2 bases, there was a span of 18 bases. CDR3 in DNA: TGTGCCGGCAACCGGGGGGATAGCAACACTGAAGCTTTCTTT. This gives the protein CAGNRGDSNTEAFF.

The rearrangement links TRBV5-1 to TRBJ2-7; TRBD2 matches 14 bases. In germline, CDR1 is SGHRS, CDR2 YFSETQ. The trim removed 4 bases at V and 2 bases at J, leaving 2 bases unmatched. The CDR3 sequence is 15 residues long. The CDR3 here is CASSAGLAGAYEQYF. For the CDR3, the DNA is TGCGCCAGCAGCGCGGGACTAGCGGGGGCCTACGAGCAGTACTTC. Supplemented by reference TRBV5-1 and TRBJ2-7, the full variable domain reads KAGVTQTPRYLIKTRGQQVTLSCSPISGHRSVSWYQQTPGQGLQFLFEYFSETQRNKGNFPGRFSGRQFSNSRSEMNVSTLELGDSALYLCASSAGLAGAYEQYFGPGTRLTVT.